This T cell receptor beta chain was observed in a study of response to subunit inactivated influenza vaccine. The ends lost 2 bases at V and 0 bases at J; junction bases unmatched: 7. This CDR3 is 17 amino acids long. Germline-derived CDR1 and CDR2 are SGHVS and FQNEAQ. TCRdb reprocessed the RT-PCR reads with MiXCR, giving one entry per CDR3 protein. The data show roughly 670,000 distinct CDR3 sequences, about 15% seen once. This clonotype came up a few times. The TCR comes from a man in his fifties or sixties who received an inactivated influenza vaccine. The chain links TRBV7-8 to TRBJ2-1; 7 bases agree with TRBD1. This specimen consisted of PBMCs from blood, obtained 14 days before vaccination. CDR3 DNA sequence: TGTGCCAGCAGCTTAAGACAGGGCCTTAGCTCCTACAATGAGCAGTTCTTC. Translating gives CASSLRQGLSSYNEQFF. Using reference TRBV7-8 and TRBJ2-1 for the parts outside the CDR3, the full variable domain is GAGVSQSPRYKVAKRGQDVALRCDPISGHVSLFWYQQALGQGPEFLTYFQNEAQLDKSGLPSDRFFAERPEGSVSTLKIQRTQQEDSAVYLCASSLRQGLSSYNEQFFGPGTRLTVL.